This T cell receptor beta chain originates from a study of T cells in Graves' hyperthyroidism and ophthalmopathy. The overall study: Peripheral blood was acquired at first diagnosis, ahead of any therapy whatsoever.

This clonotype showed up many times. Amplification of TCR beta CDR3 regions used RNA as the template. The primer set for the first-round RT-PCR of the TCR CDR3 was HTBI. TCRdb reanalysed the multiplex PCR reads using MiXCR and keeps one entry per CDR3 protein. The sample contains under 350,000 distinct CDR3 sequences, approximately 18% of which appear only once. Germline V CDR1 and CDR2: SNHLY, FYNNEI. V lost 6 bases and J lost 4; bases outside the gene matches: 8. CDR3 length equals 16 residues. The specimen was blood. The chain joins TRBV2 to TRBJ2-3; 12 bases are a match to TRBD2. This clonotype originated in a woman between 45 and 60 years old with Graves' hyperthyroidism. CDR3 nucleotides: TGTGCCAGCAGGACCAGCGCTAGCGGGGGGGCAGATACGCAGTATTTT. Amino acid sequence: CASRTSASGGADTQYF. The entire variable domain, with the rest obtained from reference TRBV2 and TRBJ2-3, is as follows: EPEVTQTPSHQVTQMGQEVILRCVPISNHLYFYWYRQILGQKVEFLVSFYNNEISEKSEIFDDQFSVERPDGSNFTLKIRSTKLEDSAMYFCASRTSASGGADTQYFGPGTRLTVL.